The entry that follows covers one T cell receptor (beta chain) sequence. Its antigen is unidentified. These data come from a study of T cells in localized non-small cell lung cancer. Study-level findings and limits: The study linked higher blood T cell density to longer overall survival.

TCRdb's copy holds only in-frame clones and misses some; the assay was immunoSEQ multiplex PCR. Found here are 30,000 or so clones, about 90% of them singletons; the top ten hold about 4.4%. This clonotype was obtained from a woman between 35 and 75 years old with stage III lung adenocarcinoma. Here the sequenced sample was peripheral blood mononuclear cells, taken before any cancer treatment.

The CDR3 DNA reads as TGTGCCAGCAGCGTAGCTCGAAGGACAGGGAAAGGACTGAATTCACCCCTCCACTTT. It is translated as CASSVARRTGKGLNSPLHF. V usage is TRBV9 and J usage is TRBJ1-6, with 8 nucleotides matching TRBD1. CDR1 is SGDLS, CDR2 YYNGEE, per germline. The CDR3 has 19 amino acids. With V trimmed by 0 bases and J by 7 bases, 15 bases remained unmatched.